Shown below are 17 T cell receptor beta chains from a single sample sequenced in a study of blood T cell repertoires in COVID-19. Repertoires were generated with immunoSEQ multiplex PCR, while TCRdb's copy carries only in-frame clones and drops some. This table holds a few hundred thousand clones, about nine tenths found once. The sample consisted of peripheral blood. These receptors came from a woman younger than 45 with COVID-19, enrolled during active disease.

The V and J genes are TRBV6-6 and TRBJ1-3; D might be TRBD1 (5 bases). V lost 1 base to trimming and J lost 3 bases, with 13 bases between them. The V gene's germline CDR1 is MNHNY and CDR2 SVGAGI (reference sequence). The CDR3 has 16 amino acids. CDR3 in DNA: TGTGCCAGCAGTTACTTAAGCCAGGGAAGTGGAAACACCATATATTTT. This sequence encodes CASSYLSQGSGNTIYF.

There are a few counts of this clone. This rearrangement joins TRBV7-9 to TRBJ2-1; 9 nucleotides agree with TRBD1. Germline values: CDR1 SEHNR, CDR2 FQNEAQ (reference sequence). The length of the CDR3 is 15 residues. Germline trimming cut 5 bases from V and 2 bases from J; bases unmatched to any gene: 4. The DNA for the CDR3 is TGTGCCAGCAGCCTAGGGACAGGGCCCTACAATGAGCAGTTCTTC. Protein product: CASSLGTGPYNEQFF.

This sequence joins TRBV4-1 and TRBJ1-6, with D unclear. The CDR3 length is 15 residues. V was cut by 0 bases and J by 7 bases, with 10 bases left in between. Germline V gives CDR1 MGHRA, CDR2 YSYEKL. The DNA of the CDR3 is TGCGCCAGCAGCCAAGAGCAGGTCGCGAATTCACCCCTCCACTTT. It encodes CASSQEQVANSPLHF.

The CDR3 DNA is TGTGCCAGCAGCCCCCGCGAAGACTCCTACGAGCAGTACTTC. Residues: CASSPREDSYEQYF. The chain couples TRBV3-1 (or the pseudogene TRBV3-2) to TRBJ2-7; D is uncertain. V lost 4 bases and J 0 bases, leaving 10 bases between the germline ends. The CDR3 is made up of 14 amino acids. Germline CDR1 is LGHDT and CDR2 is YNNKEL (reference sequence).

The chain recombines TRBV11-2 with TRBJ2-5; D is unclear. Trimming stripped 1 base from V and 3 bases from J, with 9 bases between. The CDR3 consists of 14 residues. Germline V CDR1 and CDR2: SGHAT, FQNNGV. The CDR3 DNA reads TGTGCCAGCAGCTTAGGGGCAGGAAAAGAGACCCAGTACTTC. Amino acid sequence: CASSLGAGKETQYF.

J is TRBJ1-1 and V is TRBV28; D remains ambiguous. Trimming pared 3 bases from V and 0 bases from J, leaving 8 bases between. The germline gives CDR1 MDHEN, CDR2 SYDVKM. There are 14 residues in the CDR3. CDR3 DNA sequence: TGTGCCAGCAGTTTTCGTCAGATGAACACTGAAGCTTTCTTT. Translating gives CASSFRQMNTEAFF. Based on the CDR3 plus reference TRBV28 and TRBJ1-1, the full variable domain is DVKVTQSSRYLVKRTGEKVFLECVQDMDHENMFWYRQDPGLGLRLIYFSYDVKMKEKGDIPEGYSVSREKKERFSLILESASTNQTSMYLCASSFRQMNTEAFFGQGTRLTVV.

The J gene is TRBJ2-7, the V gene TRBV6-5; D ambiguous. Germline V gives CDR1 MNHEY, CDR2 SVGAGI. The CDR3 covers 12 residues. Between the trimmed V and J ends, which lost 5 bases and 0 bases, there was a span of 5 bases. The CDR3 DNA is TGTGCCAGCAGTCCGTACTCCTACGAGCAGTACTTC. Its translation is CASSPYSYEQYF.

Here the CDR3 DNA reads TGCAGCGTTCCTAGGACAGCGAAGAGTAACTATGGCTACACCTTC. It specifies CSVPRTAKSNYGYTF. V and J are TRBV29-1 and TRBJ1-2; weak D call: TRBD1 (6 bases). The V and J ends lost 5 bases and 1 base respectively, with 17 bases between them. Germline V gives CDR1 SQVTM, CDR2 ANQGSEA. The CDR3 consists of 15 residues.

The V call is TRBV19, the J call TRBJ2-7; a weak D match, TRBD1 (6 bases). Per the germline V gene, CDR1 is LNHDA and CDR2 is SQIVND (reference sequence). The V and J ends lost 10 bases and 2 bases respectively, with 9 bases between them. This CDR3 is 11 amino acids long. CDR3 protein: CAIGGPYEQYF. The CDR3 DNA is TGTGCCATTGGGGGCCCCTACGAGCAGTACTTC.

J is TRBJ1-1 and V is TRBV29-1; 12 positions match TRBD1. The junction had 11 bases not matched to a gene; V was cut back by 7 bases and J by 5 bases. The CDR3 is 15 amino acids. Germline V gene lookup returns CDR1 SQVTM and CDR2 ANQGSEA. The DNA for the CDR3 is TGCAGCGCTGCCGGGACAGGGGGCTTATGGACTGAAGCTTTCTTT. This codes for CSAAGTGGLWTEAFF.

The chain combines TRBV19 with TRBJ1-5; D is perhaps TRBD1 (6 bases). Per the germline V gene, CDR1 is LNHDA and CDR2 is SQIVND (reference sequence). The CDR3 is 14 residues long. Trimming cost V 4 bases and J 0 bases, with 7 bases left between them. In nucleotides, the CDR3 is TGTGCCAGTAGTACGGACAGTAGCAATCAGCCCCAGCATTTT. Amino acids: CASSTDSSNQPQHF. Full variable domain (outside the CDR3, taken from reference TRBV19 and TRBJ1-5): DGGITQSPKYLFRKEGQNVTLSCEQNLNHDAMYWYRQDPGQGLRLIYYSQIVNDFQKGDIAEGYSVSREKKESFPLTVTSAQKNPTAFYLCASSTDSSNQPQHFGDGTRLSIL.

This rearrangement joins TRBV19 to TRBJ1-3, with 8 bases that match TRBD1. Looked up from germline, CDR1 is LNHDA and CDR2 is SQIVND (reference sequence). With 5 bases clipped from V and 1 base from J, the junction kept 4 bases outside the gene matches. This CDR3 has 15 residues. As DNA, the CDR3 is TGTGCCAGTAGTGCCGGACAGGGTTCTGGAAACACCATATATTTT. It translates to CASSAGQGSGNTIYF.

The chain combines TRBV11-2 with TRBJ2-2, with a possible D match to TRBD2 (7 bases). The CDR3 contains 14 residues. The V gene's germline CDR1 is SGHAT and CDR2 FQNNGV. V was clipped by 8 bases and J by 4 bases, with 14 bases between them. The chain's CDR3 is CASSYGGRTGELFF. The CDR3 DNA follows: TGTGCCAGCTCCTACGGGGGGCGCACCGGGGAGCTGTTTTTT.

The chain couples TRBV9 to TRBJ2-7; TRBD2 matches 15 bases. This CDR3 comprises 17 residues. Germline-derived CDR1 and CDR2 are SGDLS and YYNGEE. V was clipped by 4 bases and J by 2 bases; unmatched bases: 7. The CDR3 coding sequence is TGTGCCAGCAGCCCAGGGACTAGCGGGGGGTCTCCCTACGAGCAGTACTTC. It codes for CASSPGTSGGSPYEQYF.

The CDR3 bases are TGTGCCAGCAGCAATGGGACAGGGGTTTACTATGGCTACACCTTC. Amino acids: CASSNGTGVYYGYTF. This sequence joins TRBV7-9 and TRBJ1-2, with 10 nucleotides matching TRBD1. The V gene's germline CDR1 is SEHNR and CDR2 FQNEAQ (reference sequence). The CDR3 is 15 residues long. J lost 3 bases, V lost 5 bases, and 6 bases had no gene match.

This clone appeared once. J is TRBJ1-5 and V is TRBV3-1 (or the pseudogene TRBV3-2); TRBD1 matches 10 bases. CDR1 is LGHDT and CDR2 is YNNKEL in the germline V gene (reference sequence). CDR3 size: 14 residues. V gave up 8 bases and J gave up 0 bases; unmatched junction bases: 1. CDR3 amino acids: CASGTGDSNQPQHF. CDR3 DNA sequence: TGTGCCAGCGGGACAGGGGATAGCAATCAGCCCCAGCATTTT.

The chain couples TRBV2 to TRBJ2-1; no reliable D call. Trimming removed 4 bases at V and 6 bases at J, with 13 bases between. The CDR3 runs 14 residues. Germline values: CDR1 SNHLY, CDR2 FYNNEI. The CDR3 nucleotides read TGTGCCAGCAGTGTGCTCTTGAGAGGCAATGAGCAGTTCTTC. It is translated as CASSVLLRGNEQFF.